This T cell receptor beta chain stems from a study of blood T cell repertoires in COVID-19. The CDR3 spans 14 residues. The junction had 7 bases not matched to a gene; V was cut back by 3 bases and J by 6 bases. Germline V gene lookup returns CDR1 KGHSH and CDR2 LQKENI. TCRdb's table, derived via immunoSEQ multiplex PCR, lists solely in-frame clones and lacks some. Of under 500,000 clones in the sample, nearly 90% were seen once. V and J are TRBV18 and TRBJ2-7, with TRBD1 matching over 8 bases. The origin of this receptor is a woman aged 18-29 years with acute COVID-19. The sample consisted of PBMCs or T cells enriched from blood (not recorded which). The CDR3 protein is CASSPKDRASEQYF. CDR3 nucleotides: TGTGCCAGCTCACCGAAGGACAGGGCGAGCGAGCAGTACTTC.